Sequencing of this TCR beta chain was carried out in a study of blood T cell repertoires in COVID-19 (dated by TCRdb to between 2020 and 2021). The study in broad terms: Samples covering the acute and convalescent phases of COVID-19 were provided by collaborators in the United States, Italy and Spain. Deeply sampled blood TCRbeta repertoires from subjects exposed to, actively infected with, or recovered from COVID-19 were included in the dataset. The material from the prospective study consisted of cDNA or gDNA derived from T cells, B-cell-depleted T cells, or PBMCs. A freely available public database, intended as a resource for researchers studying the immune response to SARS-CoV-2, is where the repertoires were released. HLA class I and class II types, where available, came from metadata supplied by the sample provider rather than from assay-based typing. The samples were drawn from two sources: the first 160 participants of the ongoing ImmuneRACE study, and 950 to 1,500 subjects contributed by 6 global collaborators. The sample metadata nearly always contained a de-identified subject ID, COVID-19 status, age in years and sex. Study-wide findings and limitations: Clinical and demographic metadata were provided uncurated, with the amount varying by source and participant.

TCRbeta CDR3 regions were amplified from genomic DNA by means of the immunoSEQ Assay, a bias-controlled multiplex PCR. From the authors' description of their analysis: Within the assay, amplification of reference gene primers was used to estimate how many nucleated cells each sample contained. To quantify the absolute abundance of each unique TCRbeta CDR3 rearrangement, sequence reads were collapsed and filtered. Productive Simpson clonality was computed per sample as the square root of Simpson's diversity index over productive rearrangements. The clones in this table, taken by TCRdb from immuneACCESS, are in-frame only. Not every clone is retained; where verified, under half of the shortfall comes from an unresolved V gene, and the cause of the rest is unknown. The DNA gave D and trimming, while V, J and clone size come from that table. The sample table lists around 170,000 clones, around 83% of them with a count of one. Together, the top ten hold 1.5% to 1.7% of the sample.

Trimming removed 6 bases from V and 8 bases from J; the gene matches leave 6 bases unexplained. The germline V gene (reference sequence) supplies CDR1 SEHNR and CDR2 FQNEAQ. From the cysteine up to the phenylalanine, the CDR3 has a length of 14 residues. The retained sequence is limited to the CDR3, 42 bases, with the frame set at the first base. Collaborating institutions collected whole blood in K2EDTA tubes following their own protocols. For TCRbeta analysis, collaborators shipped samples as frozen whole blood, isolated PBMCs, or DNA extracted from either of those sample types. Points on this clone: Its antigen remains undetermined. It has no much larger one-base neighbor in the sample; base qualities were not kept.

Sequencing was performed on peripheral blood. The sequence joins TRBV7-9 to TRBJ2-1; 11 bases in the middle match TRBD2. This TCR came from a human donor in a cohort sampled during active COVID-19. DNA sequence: TGTGCCAGCAGACTTAGCGGGGGGGACGATGAGCAGTTCTTC. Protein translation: CASRLSGGDDEQFF.